One and the same sample provided the 27 T cell receptor beta chains below, sequenced in a study of identical twins. One entry per CDR3 protein, called by TCRdb with MiXCR from the 5' RACE reads. The data contain some 1,700,000 distinct CDR3 sequences, about 30% of them singletons. Sequencing was carried out using cord blood. The receptor set was obtained from a newborn girl in good health.

This clonotype appeared many times. The V call is TRBV6-6, the J call TRBJ2-3; D gene ambiguous. The CDR3 covers 11 residues. CDR1 MNHNY and CDR2 SVGAGI come from the germline V gene (reference sequence). V gave up 2 bases and J gave up 9 bases, with 6 bases separating them. As DNA, the CDR3 is TGTGCCAGCAGTTACCTGGGAACGCAGTATTTT. As protein: CASSYLGTQYF.

The chain uses TRBV24-1 and TRBJ2-1, with 8 bases matching TRBD2. Germline V gene data show CDR1 as KGHDR and CDR2 as SFDVKD. J was trimmed by 12 bases and V by 6 bases; bases with no gene match: 18. The CDR3 totals 16 residues. CDR3 coding DNA: TGTGCCACCAGTTCCGGGCGGGAGGCACCTGCAATGAGGCAGTTCTTC. It translates to CATSSGREAPAMRQFF.

This clonotype was recorded a few times. The V call is TRBV5-4, the J call TRBJ2-3; D is possibly TRBD2 (5 bases). The V gene lost 4 bases and the J gene lost 6 bases, with 15 bases spanning the gap. The CDR3 runs to 14 residues. Germline loops: CDR1 SGHNT, CDR2 YYREEE (reference sequence). CDR3 loop: CASSPHPGGDTQYF. In nucleotides, the CDR3 is TGTGCCAGCAGCCCACACCCAGGCGGGGATACGCAGTATTTT.

The chain combines TRBV7-6 with TRBJ2-1; 9 bases fit TRBD2. The germline V gene has CDR1 SGHVS and CDR2 FNYEAQ. The junction had 9 bases not matched to a gene; V was cut back by 4 bases and J by 5 bases. The CDR3 covers 16 residues. The CDR3 DNA follows: TGTGCCAGCAGCTCCCTAGCGGGAAGGCCTAACAATGAGCAGTTCTTC. Translating gives CASSSLAGRPNNEQFF.

Many counts were recorded for this clonotype. The chain recombines TRBV11-2 with TRBJ1-2; TRBD1 aligns across 7 bases. Losses at the gene ends were 3 bases for V and 0 bases for J; bases not matched to a gene: 4. Germline lookup yields CDR1 SGHAT and CDR2 FQNNGV. This CDR3 contains 15 residues. The CDR3: CASSFRDRANYGYTF. The CDR3 nucleotides are TGTGCCAGCAGCTTCCGGGACAGAGCTAACTATGGCTACACCTTC.

This clonotype was observed a few times. V is TRBV3-1 and J is TRBJ2-7; TRBD2 aligns across 12 bases. Germline lookup yields CDR1 LGHDT and CDR2 YNNKEL (reference sequence). Unmatched junction bases numbered 17, after V lost 4 bases and J lost 7 bases. CDR3 length equals 18 residues. The CDR3 region has the DNA TGTGCCAGCAGCCTATTAACACTAGCGGGGGGCACCTACAATGAGCAGTACTTC. Its translation: CASSLLTLAGGTYNEQYF.

This clonotype was detected only a few times. The chain uses TRBV6-1 and TRBJ2-7; D gene ambiguous. Looked up from germline, CDR1 is MNHNS and CDR2 is SASEGT. V was shortened by 11 bases and J by 5 bases, with 13 bases between the two germline ends. This CDR3 has 11 amino acids. The CDR3 sequence: CAAIQVHEQYF. The CDR3 DNA is TGTGCCGCCATTCAGGTCCACGAGCAGTACTTC.

In its sample, this clonotype was seen a few times. J is TRBJ2-5 and V is TRBV5-1; D is uncertain. The germline V gene encodes CDR1 SGHRS and CDR2 YFSETQ. The V gene lost 4 bases and the J gene lost 8 bases, with 9 bases spanning the gap. The CDR3 runs 11 residues. The CDR3 coding sequence is TGCGCCAGCAGCGGGATAGCCACCCAGTACTTC. Residues: CASSGIATQYF.

The chain joins TRBV20-1 to TRBJ2-3; 16 bases fit TRBD2. CDR1 is DFQATT and CDR2 is SNEGSKA in the germline V gene (reference sequence). The CDR3 has 15 amino acids. The junction had 4 bases not matched to a gene; V was cut back by 6 bases and J by 4 bases. The CDR3 nucleotides are TGCAGTGCCGAGGGGACTAGCGGGGGGGCAGATACGCAGTATTTT. It specifies CSAEGTSGGADTQYF.

The V call is TRBV4-1, the J call TRBJ2-7; D gene unclear. The germline V gene encodes CDR1 MGHRA and CDR2 YSYEKL. Deletions cut 2 bases from V and 2 bases from J, with 19 bases between. The CDR3 runs 17 residues. The CDR3 nucleotides read TGCGCCAGCAGCCAAAGGGTAACCAGCGAAATGGCCTACGAGCAGTACTTC. Its translation is CASSQRVTSEMAYEQYF.

This chain connects TRBV28 to TRBJ2-7; D not certain. Between the trimmed V and J ends, which lost 7 bases and 0 bases, there was a span of 10 bases. Germline CDR1 is MDHEN and CDR2 is SYDVKM. This CDR3 region has 13 residues. The CDR3 loop reads CASTSLVSYEQYF. CDR3 in DNA: TGTGCCAGCACTTCTTTGGTCTCCTACGAGCAGTACTTC.

The genes are TRBV6-6 and TRBJ2-7, with D unresolved. The end of the DNA aligns better with TRBJ2-5, so the J call may be wrong. Per germline, CDR1 MNHNY and CDR2 SVGAGI (reference sequence). The CDR3 loop spans 14 amino acids. The CDR3 sequence is CASSYANARKTQYF. CDR3 DNA sequence: TGTGCCAGCAGTTACGCGAATGCCAGAAAGACCCAGTACTTC.

The CDR3 protein is CSARESPERGRTGYTF. DNA for the CDR3: TGCAGTGCTAGAGAATCCCCGGAAAGGGGAAGAACTGGCTACACCTTC. The J gene is TRBJ1-2, the V gene TRBV20-1, with D tentatively TRBD1 (5 bases). Per the germline V gene, CDR1 is DFQATT and CDR2 is SNEGSKA (reference sequence). V was clipped by 0 bases and J by 7 bases, with 21 bases between them. This CDR3 is built from 16 residues.

This chain uses TRBV10-1 with TRBJ2-3; D uncertain. Germline CDR1 WNHNN, CDR2 SYGVQD (reference sequence). Deletions cut 5 bases from V and 4 bases from J, with 13 bases between. CDR3 length: 14 residues. Here the CDR3 reads CASSRSYRPDTQYF. The CDR3, as DNA: TGCGCCAGCAGTAGATCGTACCGCCCAGATACGCAGTATTTT.

This clonotype came up a few times. The chain carries TRBV5-1 and TRBJ2-3, with D maybe TRBD2 (6 bases). The V end lost 4 bases, the J end lost 2 bases, and 26 bases lay between the germline ends. The CDR3 totals 19 residues. Germline V CDR1 and CDR2: SGHRS, YFSETQ. CDR3 nucleotides: TGCGCCAGCAGCCCGGGACTTGAGTACCGGAGATCCCTCACAGATACGCAGTATTTT. It specifies CASSPGLEYRRSLTDTQYF.

This chain links TRBV12-3 or TRBV12-4 with TRBJ2-7; D gene uncertain. V was shortened by 5 bases and J by 2 bases, with 28 bases between the two germline ends. The CDR3 consists of 19 residues. The DNA for the CDR3 is TGTGCCAGCAGTCCCCATCGCCCCAGCCAACGCAATCGGCCCTACGAGCAGTACTTC. The encoded protein is CASSPHRPSQRNRPYEQYF.

This chain connects TRBV7-2 to TRBJ1-2; D perhaps matches TRBD1 (5 bases). Trimming cost V 10 bases and J 5 bases, with 11 bases left between them. There are 11 residues in the CDR3. CDR1 SGHTA and CDR2 FQGNSA come from the germline V gene. The chain's CDR3 is CTKTDFYGYTF. The DNA for the CDR3 is TGTACCAAGACAGATTTTTATGGCTACACCTTC.

The chain recombines TRBV28 with TRBJ1-2, with 9 bases lining up with TRBD1. The CDR3 is made up of 14 amino acids. CDR1 and CDR2 (germline): MDHEN, SYDVKM. Unmatched junction bases numbered 3, after V lost 3 bases and J lost 4 bases. This CDR3 reads CASSFRDRAYGYTF. CDR3 nucleotide sequence: TGTGCCAGCAGTTTTCGGGACAGGGCCTATGGCTACACCTTC.

This clonotype has just a few counts. The chain links TRBV10-3 to TRBJ2-3; D ambiguous. CDR3 length: 17 residues. V was trimmed by 0 bases and J by 3 bases, leaving 16 bases between them. Germline-derived CDR1 and CDR2 are ENHRY and SYGVKD. This CDR3 reads CAISESRSRIVTDTQYF. CDR3 coding DNA: TGTGCCATCAGTGAGTCGAGATCTAGAATAGTAACAGATACGCAGTATTTT.

The gene calls are TRBV25-1 and TRBJ2-1, with D possibly matching TRBD1 (5 bases). Germline V gene sequence: CDR1 MGHDK, CDR2 SYGVNS. This CDR3 region has 16 residues. With 1 base removed from V and 4 bases from J, the gap between germline ends came to 14 bases. The CDR3 region has the DNA TGTGCCAGCAGTGAATGGGGCGGATCATTTTACAATGAGCAGTTCTTC. Protein sequence: CASSEWGGSFYNEQFF. Using reference TRBV25-1 and TRBJ2-1 for the parts outside the CDR3, the full variable domain is EADIYQTPRYLVIGTGKKITLECSQTMGHDKMYWYQQDPGMELHLIHYSYGVNSTEKGDLSSESTVSRIRTEHFPLTLESARPSHTSQYLCASSEWGGSFYNEQFFGPGTRLTVL.

The chain combines TRBV28 with TRBJ2-2; 7 bases map to TRBD1. Germline CDR1 MDHEN, CDR2 SYDVKM. With V trimmed by 5 bases and J by 4 bases, 7 bases remained unmatched. The CDR3 length is 15 residues. CDR3 loop: CASSPQGRLTGELFF. The CDR3 DNA follows: TGTGCCAGCAGTCCACAGGGGAGACTCACCGGGGAGCTGTTTTTT.

J is TRBJ2-6 and V is TRBV12-3 or TRBV12-4; a possible D gene is TRBD2 (5 bases). CDR3 length equals 15 residues. Trimming shortened V by 6 bases and J by 2 bases, and 11 bases separated the two germline ends. CDR3 sequence reads: CASSSDFPGANVLTF. CDR3 in DNA: TGTGCCAGCAGCTCGGACTTTCCTGGGGCCAACGTCCTGACTTTC.

The rearrangement uses TRBV20-1 and TRBJ1-1, with a possible D match to TRBD1 (6 bases). The V end was cut by 6 bases, the J end by 10 bases, with 15 bases between. The germline V gene has CDR1 DFQATT and CDR2 SNEGSKA (reference sequence). The CDR3 is made up of 11 amino acids. The CDR3 is CSAPNRVGAFF. The DNA of the CDR3 is TGCAGTGCCCCGAACAGGGTTGGAGCTTTCTTT.

This clonotype was recorded a few times. The genes are TRBV7-9 and TRBJ2-4; D perhaps matches TRBD2 (6 bases). This CDR3 comprises 20 residues. CDR1 SEHNR and CDR2 FQNEAQ come from the germline V gene (reference sequence). Deletions cut 3 bases from V and 8 bases from J, with 32 bases between. The chain's CDR3 is CASSFSKGDGRLASRDIQYF. CDR3 coding DNA: TGTGCCAGCAGCTTTAGTAAAGGAGACGGGCGGCTAGCGTCTCGGGACATTCAGTACTTC.

This rearrangement joins TRBV2 to TRBJ2-7, with 9 bases fitting TRBD1. This CDR3 is 14 amino acids long. CDR1 and CDR2 from the germline V gene are SNHLY and FYNNEI. Germline trimming cut 8 bases from V and 1 base from J; bases unmatched to any gene: 6. Here the CDR3 DNA reads TGTGCCAGCGACGCCGGGACAGGGTCCTACGAGCAGTACTTC. This encodes CASDAGTGSYEQYF.

This clonotype was observed a few times. The genes are TRBV12-2 and TRBJ2-3. TRBV12-2 is recorded as a pseudogene. CDR3 length: 13 amino acids. The CDR3: CASRLLTPDTQYF. The DNA of the CDR3 is TGTGCAAGTCGCTTACTCACCCCAGATACGCAGTATTTT.

This clonotype has just a few counts. V gene TRBV3-1 combines with J gene TRBJ2-7, with 8 positions matching TRBD2. V trimming: 0 bases; J trimming: 7 bases; junction bases outside the gene matches: 8. Germline V lookup: CDR1 LGHDT, CDR2 YNNKEL (reference sequence). The CDR3 extends over 15 amino acids. The CDR3 region has the DNA TGTGCCAGCAGCCAAGATCTTGGGACTAGATATGAGCAGTACTTC. Translating it yields CASSQDLGTRYEQYF.